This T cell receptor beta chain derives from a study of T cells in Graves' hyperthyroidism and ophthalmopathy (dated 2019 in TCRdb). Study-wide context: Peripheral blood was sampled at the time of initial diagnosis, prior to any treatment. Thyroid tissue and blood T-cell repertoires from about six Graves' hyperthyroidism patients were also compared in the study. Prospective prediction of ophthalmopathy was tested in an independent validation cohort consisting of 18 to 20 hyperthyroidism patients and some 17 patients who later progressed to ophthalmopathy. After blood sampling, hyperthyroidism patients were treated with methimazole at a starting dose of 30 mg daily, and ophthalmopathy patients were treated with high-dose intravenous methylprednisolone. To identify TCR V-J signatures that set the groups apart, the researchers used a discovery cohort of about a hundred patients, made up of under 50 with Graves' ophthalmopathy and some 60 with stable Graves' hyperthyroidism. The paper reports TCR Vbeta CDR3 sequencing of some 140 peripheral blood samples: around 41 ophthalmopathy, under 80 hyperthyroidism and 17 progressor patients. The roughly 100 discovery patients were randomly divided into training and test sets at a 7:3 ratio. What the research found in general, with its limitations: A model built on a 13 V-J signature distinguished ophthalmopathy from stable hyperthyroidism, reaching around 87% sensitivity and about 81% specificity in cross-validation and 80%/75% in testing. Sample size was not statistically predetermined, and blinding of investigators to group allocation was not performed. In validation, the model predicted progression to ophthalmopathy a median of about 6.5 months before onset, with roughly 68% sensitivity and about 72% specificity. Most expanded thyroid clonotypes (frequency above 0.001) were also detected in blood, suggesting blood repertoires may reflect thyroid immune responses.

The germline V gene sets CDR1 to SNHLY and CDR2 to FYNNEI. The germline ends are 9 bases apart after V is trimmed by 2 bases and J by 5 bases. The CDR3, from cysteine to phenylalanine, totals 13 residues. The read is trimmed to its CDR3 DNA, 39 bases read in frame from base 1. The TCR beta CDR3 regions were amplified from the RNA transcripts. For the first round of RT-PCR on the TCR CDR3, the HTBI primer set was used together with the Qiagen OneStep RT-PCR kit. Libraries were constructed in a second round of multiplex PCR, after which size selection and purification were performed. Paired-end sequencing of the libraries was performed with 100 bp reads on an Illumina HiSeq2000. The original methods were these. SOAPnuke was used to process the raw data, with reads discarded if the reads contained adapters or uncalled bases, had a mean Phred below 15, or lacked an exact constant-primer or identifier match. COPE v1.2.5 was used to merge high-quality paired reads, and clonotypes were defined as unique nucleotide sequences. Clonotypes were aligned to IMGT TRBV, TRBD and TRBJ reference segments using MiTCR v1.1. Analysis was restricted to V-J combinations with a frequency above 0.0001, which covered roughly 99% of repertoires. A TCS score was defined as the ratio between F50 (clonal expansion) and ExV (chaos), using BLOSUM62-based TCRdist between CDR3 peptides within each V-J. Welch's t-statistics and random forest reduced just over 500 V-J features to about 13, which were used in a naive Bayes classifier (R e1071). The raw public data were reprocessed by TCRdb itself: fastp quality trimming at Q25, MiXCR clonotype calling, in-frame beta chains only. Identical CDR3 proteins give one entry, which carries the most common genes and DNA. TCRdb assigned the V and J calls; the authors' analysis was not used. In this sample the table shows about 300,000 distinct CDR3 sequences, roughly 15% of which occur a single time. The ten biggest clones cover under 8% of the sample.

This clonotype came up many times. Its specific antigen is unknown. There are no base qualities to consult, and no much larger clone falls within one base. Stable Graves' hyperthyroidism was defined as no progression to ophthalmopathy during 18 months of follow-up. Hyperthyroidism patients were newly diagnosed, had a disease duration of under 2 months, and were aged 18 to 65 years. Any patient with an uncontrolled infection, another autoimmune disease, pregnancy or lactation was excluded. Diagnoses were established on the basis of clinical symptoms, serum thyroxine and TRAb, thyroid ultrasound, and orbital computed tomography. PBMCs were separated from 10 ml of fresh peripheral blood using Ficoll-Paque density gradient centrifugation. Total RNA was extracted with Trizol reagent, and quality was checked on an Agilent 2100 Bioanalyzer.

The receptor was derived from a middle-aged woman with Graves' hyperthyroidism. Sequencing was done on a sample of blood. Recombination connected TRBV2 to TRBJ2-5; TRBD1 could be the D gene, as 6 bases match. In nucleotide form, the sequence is TGTGCCAGCAGTGAAACAGGGCGGGAGACCCAGTACTTC. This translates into CASSETGRETQYF.